The source of this TCR beta chain is a study of blood T cell repertoires in COVID-19. Overall study: The United States, Italy and Spain were the sources of the acute and convalescent COVID-19 samples. The analysed material was cDNA or gDNA that came from T cells, B-cell-depleted T cells, or PBMCs.

Original methodology: Counts of nucleated cells, estimated from reference gene primer amplification, were obtained. Using immunoSEQ multiplex PCR, the repertoire was profiled, and TCRdb retains in-frame clones only, with some absent. V, J and clone size are those of that table, while D and trimming were read from the DNA. The sample holds approximately 110,000 clones, 70% to 90% seen once. V trimming: 5 bases; J trimming: 0 bases; junction bases outside the gene matches: 4. CDR1 SGHNT and CDR2 YYREEE come from the germline V gene (reference sequence). The CDR3 covers 15 residues. The chain has TRBV5-4 and TRBJ2-1; 8 bases agree with TRBD2. Sequenced: peripheral blood. This sequence originates from a human donor in a cohort sampled during active COVID-19. CDR3 protein: CASSYSGDSYNEQFF. The CDR3 bases are TGTGCCAGCAGTTATAGCGGGGACTCCTACAATGAGCAGTTCTTC.